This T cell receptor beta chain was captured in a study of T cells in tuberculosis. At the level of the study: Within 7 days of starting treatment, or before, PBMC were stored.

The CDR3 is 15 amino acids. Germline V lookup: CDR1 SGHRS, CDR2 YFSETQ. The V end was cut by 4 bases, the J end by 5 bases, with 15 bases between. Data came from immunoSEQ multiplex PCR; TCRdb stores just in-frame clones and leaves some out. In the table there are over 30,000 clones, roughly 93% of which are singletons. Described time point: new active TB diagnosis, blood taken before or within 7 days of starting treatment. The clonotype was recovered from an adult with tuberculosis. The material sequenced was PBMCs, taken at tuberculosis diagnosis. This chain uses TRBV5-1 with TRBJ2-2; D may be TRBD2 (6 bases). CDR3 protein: CASSPVNGGTGELFF. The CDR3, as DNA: TGCGCCAGCAGCCCCGTGAACGGGGGAACCGGGGAGCTGTTTTTT.